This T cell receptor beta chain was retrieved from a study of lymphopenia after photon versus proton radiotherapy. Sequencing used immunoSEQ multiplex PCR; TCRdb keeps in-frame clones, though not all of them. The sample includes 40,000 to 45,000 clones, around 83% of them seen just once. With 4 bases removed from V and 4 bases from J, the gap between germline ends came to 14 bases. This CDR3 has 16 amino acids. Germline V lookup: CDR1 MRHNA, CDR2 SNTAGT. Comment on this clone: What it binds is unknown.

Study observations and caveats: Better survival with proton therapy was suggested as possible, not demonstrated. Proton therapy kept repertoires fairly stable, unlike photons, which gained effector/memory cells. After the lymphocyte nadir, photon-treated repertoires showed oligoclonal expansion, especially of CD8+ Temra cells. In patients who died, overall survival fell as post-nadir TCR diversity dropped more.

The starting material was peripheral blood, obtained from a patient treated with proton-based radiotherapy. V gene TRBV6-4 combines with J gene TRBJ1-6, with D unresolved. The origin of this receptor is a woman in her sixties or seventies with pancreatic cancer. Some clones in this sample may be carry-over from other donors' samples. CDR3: CASSALGGEYNSPLHF. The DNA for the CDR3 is TGTGCCAGCAGTGCCCTCGGAGGAGAGTATAATTCACCCCTCCACTTT.